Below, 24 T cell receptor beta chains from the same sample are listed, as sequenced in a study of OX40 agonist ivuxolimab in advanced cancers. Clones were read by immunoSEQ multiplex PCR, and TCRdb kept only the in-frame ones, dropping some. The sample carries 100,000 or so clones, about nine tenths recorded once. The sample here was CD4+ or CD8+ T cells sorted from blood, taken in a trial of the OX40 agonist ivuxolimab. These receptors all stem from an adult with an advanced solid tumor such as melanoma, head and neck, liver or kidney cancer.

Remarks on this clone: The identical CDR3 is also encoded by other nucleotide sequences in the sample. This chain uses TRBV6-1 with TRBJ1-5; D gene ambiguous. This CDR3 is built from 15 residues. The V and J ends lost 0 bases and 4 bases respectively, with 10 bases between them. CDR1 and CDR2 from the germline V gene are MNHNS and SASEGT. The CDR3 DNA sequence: TGTGCCAGCAGTGAAGCAGCCGGTAGAAATCAGCCCCAGCATTTT. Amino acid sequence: CASSEAAGRNQPQHF.

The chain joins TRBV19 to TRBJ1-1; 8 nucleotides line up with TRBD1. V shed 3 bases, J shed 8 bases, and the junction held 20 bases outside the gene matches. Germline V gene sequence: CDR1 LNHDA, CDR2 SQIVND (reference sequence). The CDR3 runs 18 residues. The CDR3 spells CASSIRRQGGRGPREAFF. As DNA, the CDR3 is TGTGCCAGTAGTATTAGGAGGCAGGGCGGCAGGGGGCCGAGAGAAGCTTTCTTT.

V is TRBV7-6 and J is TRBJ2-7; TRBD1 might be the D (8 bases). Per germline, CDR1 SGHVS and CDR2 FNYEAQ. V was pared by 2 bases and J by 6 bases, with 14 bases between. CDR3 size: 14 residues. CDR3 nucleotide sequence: TGTGCCAGCAGCTTACTTACAGGGGGGGGCGAGCAGTACTTC. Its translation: CASSLLTGGGEQYF.

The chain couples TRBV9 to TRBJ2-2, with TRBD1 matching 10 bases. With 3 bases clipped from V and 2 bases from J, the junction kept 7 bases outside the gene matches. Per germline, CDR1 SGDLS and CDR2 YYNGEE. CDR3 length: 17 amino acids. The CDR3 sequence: CASSERGTGANTGELFF. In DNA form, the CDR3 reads TGTGCCAGCAGCGAACGGGGGACAGGGGCTAACACCGGGGAGCTGTTTTTT.

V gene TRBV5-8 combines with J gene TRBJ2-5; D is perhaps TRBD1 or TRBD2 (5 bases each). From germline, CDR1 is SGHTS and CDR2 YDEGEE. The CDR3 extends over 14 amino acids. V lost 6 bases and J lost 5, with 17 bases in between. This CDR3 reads CASKPGRVGETQYF. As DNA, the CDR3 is TGTGCCAGCAAACCAGGGCGGGTTGGGGAGACCCAGTACTTC.

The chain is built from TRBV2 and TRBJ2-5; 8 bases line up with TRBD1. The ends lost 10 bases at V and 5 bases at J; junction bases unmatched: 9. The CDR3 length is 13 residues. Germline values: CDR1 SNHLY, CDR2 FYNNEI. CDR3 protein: CATADRAYETQYF. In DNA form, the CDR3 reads TGTGCCACCGCGGACAGGGCGTACGAGACCCAGTACTTC.

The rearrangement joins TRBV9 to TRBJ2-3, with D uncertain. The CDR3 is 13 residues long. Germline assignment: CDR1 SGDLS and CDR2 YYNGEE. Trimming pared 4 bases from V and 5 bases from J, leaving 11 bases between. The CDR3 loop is CASSFRGRDTQYF. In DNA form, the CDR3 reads TGTGCCAGCAGCTTCCGTGGACGAGATACGCAGTATTTT.

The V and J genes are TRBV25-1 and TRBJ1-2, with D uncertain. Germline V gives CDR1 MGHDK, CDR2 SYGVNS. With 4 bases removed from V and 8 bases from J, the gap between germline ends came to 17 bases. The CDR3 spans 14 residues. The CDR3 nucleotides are TGTGCCAGCAGTGGCGCGGGTGAACTTTGGGGCTACACCTTC. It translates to CASSGAGELWGYTF.

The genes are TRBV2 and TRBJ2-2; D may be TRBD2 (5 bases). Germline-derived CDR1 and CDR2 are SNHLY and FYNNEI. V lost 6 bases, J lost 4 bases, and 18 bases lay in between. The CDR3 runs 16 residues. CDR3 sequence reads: CASSATVTRGTGELFF. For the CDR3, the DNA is TGTGCCAGCAGCGCAACAGTAACCCGGGGCACCGGGGAGCTGTTTTTT. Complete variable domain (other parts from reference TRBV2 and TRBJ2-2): EPEVTQTPSHQVTQMGQEVILRCVPISNHLYFYWYRQILGQKVEFLVSFYNNEISEKSEIFDDQFSVERPDGSNFTLKIRSTKLEDSAMYFCASSATVTRGTGELFFGEGSRLTVL.

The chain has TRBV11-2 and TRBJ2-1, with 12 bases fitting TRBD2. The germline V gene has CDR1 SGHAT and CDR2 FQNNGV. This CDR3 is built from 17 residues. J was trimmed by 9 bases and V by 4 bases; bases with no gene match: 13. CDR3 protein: CASSSSGLAGSSGEQFF. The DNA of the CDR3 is TGTGCCAGCAGCTCCTCTGGACTAGCGGGGTCTAGCGGTGAGCAGTTCTTC. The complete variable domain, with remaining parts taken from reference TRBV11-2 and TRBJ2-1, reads EAGVAQSPRYKIIEKRQSVAFWCNPISGHATLYWYQQILGQGPKLLIQFQNNGVVDDSQLPKDRFSAERLKGVDSTLKIQPAKLEDSAVYLCASSSSGLAGSSGEQFFGPGTRLTVL.

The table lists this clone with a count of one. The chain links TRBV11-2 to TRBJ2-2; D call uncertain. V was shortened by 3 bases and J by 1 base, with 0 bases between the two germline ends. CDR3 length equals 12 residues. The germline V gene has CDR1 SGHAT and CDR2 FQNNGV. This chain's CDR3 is CASSLNTGELFF. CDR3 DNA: TGTGCCAGCAGCTTGAACACCGGGGAGCTGTTTTTT.

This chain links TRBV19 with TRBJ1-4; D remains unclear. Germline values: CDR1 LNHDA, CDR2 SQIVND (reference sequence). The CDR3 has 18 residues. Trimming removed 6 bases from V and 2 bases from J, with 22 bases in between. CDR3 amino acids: CASSVQGRRTRTNEKLFF. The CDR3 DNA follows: TGTGCCAGTAGCGTCCAAGGGAGAAGGACCCGCACTAATGAAAAACTGTTTTTT. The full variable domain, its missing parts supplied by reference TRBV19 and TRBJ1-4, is DGGITQSPKYLFRKEGQNVTLSCEQNLNHDAMYWYRQDPGQGLRLIYYSQIVNDFQKGDIAEGYSVSREKKESFPLTVTSAQKNPTAFYLCASSVQGRRTRTNEKLFFGSGTQLSVL.

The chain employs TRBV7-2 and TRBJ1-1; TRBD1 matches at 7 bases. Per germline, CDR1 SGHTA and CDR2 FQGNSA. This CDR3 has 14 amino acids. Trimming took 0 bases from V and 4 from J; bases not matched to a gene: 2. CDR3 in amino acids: CASSLAQGSTEAFF. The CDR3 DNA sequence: TGTGCCAGCAGCTTAGCACAGGGGAGCACTGAAGCTTTCTTT.

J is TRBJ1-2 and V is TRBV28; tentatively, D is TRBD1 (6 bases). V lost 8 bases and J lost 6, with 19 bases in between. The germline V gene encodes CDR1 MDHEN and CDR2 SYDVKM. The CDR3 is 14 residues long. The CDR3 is CASSLQGRIDGYTF. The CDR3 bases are TGTGCCAGCTCACTTCAGGGGAGGATAGATGGCTACACCTTC.

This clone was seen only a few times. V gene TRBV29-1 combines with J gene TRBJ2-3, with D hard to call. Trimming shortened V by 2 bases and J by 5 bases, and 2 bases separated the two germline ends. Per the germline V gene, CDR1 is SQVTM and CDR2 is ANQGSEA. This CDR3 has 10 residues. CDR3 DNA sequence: TGCAGCGTTGAAATAGATACGCAGTATTTT. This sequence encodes CSVEIDTQYF.

The CDR3 region has the DNA TGTGCCAGTAGTTCGGACAGGGGGGACACTGAAGCTTTCTTT. This codes for CASSSDRGDTEAFF. V usage is TRBV19 and J usage is TRBJ1-1; TRBD1 matches at 10 bases. V lost 5 bases, J lost 3 bases, and 3 bases stayed unmatched. The germline V gene encodes CDR1 LNHDA and CDR2 SQIVND (reference sequence). There are 14 residues in the CDR3.

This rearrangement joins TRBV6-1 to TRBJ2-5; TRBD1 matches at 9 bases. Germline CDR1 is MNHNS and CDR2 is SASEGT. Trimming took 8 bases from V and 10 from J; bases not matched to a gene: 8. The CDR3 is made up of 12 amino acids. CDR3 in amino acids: CASGIGQGIQYF. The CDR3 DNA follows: TGTGCCAGCGGGATAGGACAGGGGATCCAGTACTTC.

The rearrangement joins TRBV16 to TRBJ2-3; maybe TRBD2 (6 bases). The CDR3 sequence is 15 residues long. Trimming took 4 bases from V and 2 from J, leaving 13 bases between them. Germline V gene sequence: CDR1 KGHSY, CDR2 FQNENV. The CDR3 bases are TGTGCCAGCAGCCCAGGAGGACTAATCACAGATACGCAGTATTTT. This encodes CASSPGGLITDTQYF.

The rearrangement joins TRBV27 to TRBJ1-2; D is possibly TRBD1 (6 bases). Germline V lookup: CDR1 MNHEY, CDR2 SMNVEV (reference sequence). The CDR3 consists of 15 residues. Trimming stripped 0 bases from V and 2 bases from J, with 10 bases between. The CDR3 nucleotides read TGTGCCAGCAGTTTATCCCGGGGGGCCAACTATGGCTACACCTTC. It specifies CASSLSRGANYGYTF.

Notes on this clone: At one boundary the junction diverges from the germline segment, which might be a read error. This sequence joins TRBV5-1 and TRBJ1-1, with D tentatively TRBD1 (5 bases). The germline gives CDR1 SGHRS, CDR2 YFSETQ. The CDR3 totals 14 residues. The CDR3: CANSLYTGGTEAFF. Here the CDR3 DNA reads TGCGCCAACAGCTTGTATACAGGTGGCACTGAAGCTTTCTTT.

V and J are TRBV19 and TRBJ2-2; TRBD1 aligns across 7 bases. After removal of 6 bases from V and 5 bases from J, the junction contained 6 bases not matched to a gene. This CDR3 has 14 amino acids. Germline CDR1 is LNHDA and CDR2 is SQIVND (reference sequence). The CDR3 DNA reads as TGTGCCAGTAGGACAGGGTTTCGGACCGGGGAGCTGTTTTTT. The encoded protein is CASRTGFRTGELFF.

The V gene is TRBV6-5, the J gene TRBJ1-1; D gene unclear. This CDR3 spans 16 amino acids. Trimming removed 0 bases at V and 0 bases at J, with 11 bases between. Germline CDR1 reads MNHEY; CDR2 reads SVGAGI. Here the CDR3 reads CASSYSGSLMNTEAFF. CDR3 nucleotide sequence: TGTGCCAGCAGTTACTCTGGCAGCCTCATGAACACTGAAGCTTTCTTT.

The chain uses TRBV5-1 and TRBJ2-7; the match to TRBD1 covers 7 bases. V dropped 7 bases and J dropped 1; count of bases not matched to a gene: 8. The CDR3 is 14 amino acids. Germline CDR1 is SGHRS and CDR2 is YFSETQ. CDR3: CASRAAGGSYEQYF. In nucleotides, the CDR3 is TGCGCCAGCCGGGCGGCAGGGGGTTCCTACGAGCAGTACTTC.

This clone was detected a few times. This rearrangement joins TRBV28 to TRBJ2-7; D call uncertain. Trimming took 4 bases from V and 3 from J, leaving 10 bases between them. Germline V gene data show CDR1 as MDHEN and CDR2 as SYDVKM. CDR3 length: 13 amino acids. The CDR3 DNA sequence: TGTGCCAGCAGTTCCTCATTGGGCTACGAGCAGTACTTC. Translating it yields CASSSSLGYEQYF.